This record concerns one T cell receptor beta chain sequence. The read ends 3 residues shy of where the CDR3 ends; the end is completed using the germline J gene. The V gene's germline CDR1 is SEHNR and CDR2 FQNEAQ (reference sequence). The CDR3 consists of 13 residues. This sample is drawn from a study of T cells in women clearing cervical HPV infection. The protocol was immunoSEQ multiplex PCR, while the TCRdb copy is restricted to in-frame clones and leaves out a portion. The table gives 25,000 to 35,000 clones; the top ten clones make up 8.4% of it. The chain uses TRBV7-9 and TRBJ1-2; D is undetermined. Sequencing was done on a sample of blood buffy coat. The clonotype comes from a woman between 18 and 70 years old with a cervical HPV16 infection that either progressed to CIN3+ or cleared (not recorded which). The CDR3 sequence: CASSLARLGTYTF. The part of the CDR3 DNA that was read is TGTGCCAGCAGCTTAGCGCGACTAGGTACA.